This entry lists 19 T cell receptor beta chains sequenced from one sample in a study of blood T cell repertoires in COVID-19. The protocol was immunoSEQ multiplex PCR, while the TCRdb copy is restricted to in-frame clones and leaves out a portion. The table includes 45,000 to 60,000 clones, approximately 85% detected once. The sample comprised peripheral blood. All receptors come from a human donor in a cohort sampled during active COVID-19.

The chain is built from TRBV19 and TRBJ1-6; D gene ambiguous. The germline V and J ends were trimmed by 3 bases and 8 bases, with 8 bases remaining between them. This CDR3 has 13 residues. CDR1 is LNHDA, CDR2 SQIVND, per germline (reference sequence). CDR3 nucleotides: TGTGCCAGTAGTATCCCCGGGGATTCACCCCTCCACTTT. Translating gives CASSIPGDSPLHF.

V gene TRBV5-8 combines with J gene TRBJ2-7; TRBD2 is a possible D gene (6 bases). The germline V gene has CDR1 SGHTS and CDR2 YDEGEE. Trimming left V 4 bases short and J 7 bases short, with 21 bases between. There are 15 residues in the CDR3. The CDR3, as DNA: TGTGCCAGCAGCGGGGGGAGAGTCACTCGCCCGGAGCAGTACTTC. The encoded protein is CASSGGRVTRPEQYF.

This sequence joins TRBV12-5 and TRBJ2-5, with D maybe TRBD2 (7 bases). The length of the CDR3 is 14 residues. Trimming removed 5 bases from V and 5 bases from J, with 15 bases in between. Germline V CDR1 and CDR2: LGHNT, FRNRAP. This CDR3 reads CASGRGGGSETQYF. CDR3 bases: TGTGCTAGTGGTCGGGGAGGGGGATCGGAGACCCAGTACTTC.

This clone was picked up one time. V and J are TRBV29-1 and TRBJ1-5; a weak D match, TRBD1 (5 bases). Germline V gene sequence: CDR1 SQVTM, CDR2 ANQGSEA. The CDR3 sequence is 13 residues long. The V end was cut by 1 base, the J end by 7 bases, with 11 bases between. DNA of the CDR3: TGCAGCGTTGAAGCGGGGGGAGGGCAGCCCCAGCATTTT. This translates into CSVEAGGGQPQHF. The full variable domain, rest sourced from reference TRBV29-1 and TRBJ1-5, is SAVISQKPSRDICQRGTSLTIQCQVDSQVTMMFWYRQQPGQSLTLIATANQGSEATYESGFVIDKFPISRPNLTFSTLTVSNMSPEDSSIYLCSVEAGGGQPQHFGDGTRLSIL.

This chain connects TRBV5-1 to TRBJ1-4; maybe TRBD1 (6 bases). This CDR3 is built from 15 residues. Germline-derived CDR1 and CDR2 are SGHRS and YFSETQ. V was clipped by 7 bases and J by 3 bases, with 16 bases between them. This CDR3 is CASANQGLSNEKLFF. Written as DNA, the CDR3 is TGCGCCAGCGCCAACCAGGGGTTATCTAATGAAAAACTGTTTTTT. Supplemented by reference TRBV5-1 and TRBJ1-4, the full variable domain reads KAGVTQTPRYLIKTRGQQVTLSCSPISGHRSVSWYQQTPGQGLQFLFEYFSETQRNKGNFPGRFSGRQFSNSRSEMNVSTLELGDSALYLCASANQGLSNEKLFFGSGTQLSVL.

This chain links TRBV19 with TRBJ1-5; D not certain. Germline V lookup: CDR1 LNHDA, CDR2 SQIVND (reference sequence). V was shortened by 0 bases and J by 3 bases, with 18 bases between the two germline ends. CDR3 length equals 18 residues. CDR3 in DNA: TGTGCCAGTAGTATAGATAGATCTCAAGGGAGCCACAATCAGCCCCAGCATTTT. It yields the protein CASSIDRSQGSHNQPQHF.

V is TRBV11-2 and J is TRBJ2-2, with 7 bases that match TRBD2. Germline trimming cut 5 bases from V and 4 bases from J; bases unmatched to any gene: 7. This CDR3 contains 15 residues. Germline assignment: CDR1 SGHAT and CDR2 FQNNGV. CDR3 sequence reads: CASSRGGGSTGELFF. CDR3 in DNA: TGTGCCAGCAGCCGAGGCGGGGGAAGCACCGGGGAGCTGTTTTTT.

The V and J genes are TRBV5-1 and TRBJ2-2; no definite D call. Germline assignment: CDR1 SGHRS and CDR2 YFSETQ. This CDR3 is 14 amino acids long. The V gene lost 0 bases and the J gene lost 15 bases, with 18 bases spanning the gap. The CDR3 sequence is CASSLERPPVRLFF. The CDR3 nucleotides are TGCGCCAGCAGCTTGGAAAGACCCCCGGTGAGGTTGTTTTTT.

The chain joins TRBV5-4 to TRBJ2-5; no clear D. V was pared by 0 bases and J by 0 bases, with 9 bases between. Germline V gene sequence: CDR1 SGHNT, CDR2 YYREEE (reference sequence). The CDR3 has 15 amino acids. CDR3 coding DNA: TGTGCCAGCAGCTTGGGTGCGCCCCACCAAGAGACCCAGTACTTC. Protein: CASSLGAPHQETQYF.

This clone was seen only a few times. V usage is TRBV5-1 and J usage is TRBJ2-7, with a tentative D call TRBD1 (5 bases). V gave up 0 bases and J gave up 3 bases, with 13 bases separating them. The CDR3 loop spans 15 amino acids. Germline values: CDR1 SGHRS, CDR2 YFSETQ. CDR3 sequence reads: CASSLAVDSFYEQYF. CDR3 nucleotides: TGCGCCAGCAGCTTGGCCGTCGACAGTTTCTACGAGCAGTACTTC.

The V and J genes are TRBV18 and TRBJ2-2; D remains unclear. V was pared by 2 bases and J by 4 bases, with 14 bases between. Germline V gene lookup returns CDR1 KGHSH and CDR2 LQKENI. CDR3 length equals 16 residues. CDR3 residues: CASSPMAASPTGELFF. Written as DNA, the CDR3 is TGTGCCAGCTCACCAATGGCAGCGTCGCCCACCGGGGAGCTGTTTTTT.

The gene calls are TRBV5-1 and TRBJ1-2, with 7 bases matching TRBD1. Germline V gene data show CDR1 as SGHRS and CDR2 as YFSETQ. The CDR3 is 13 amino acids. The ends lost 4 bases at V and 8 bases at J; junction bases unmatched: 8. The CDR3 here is CASSAGTADGYTF. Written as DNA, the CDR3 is TGCGCCAGCAGCGCCGGGACAGCCGACGGCTACACCTTC. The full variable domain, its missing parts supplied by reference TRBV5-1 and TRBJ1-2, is KAGVTQTPRYLIKTRGQQVTLSCSPISGHRSVSWYQQTPGQGLQFLFEYFSETQRNKGNFPGRFSGRQFSNSRSEMNVSTLELGDSALYLCASSAGTADGYTFGSGTRLTVV.

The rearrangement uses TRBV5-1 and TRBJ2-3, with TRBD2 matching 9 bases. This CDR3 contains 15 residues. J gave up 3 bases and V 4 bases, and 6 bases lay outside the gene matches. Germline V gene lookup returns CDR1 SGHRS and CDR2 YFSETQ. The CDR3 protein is CASSDQAGGTDTQYF. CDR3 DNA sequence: TGCGCCAGCAGCGACCAAGCGGGGGGAACAGATACGCAGTATTTT.

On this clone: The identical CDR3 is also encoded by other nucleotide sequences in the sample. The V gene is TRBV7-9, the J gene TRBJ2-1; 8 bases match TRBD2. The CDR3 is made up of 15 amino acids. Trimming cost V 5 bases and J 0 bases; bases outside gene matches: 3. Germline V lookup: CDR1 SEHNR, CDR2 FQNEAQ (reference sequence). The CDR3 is CASSPSGSSYNEQFF. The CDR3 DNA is TGTGCCAGCAGCCCTAGCGGGTCCTCCTACAATGAGCAGTTCTTC.

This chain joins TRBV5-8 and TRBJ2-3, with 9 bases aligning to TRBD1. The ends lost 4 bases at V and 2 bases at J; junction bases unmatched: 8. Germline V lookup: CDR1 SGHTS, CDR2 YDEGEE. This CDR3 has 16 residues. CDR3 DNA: TGTGCCAGCAGCAAGGACAGGGGTTCCCTCACAGATACGCAGTATTTT. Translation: CASSKDRGSLTDTQYF. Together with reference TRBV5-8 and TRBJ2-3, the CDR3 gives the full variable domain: EAGVTQSPTHLIKTRGQQATLRCSPISGHTSVYWYQQALGLGLQFLLWYDEGEERNRGNFPPRFSGRQFPNYSSELNVNALELEDSALYLCASSKDRGSLTDTQYFGPGTRLTVL.

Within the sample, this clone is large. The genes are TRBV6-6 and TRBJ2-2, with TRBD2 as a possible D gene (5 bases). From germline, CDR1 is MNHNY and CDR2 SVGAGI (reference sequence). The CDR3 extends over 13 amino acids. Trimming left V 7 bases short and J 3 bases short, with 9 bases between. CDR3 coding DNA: TGTGCCAGCAAATCCGGGGACACCGGGGAGCTGTTTTTT. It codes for CASKSGDTGELFF.

The CDR3 loop is CASSQGDLAGAQYF. The DNA for the CDR3 is TGTGCCAGCAGCCAAGGGGACTTGGCGGGGGCGCAGTACTTC. J is TRBJ2-7 and V is TRBV3-1 (or the pseudogene TRBV3-2), with TRBD2 as a possible D gene (7 bases). Between the trimmed V and J ends, which lost 1 base and 9 bases, there was a span of 16 bases. The CDR3 runs to 14 residues. Germline CDR1 reads LGHDT; CDR2 reads YNNKEL (reference sequence).

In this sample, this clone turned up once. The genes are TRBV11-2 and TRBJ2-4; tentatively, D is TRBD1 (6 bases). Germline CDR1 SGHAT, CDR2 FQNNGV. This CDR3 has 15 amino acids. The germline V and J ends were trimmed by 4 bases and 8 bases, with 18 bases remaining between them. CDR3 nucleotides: TGTGCCAGCAGCTCCCAAGGGGGTTTGGGGGACATTCAGTACTTC. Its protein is CASSSQGGLGDIQYF.

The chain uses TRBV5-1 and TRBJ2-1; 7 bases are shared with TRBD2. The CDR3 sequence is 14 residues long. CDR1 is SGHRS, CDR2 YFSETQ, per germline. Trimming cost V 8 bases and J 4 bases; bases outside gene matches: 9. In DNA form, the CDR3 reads TGCGCCAGTAGTCCCGGGGGACTATACAATGAGCAGTTCTTC. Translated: CASSPGGLYNEQFF. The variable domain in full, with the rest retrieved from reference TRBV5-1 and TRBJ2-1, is KAGVTQTPRYLIKTRGQQVTLSCSPISGHRSVSWYQQTPGQGLQFLFEYFSETQRNKGNFPGRFSGRQFSNSRSEMNVSTLELGDSALYLCASSPGGLYNEQFFGPGTRLTVL.